This T cell receptor beta chain was captured in a study of T-cell reconstitution after alpha-beta-depleted transplantation in children. The length of the CDR3 is 14 residues. The ends were cut back, 2 bases at V and 8 bases at J, with 16 bases in the middle. Germline CDR1 is SQVTM and CDR2 is ANQGSEA. As it was prepared, the TCRbeta library received unique molecular identifiers. One entry per CDR3 protein, called by TCRdb with MiXCR from the PCR reads. Of a few hundred thousand distinct CDR3 sequences detected, 10% appear once; the ten largest clones hold 2% to 2.5%. This clonotype occurred many times.

The receptor comes from a human donor who donated a stem cell graft to a child with acute lymphoblastic leukemia. J is TRBJ2-1 and V is TRBV29-1; D gene uncertain. This specimen was PBMCs from the stem cell graft donor, taken from the stem cell graft. CDR3 nucleotide sequence: TGCAGCGTTGAATATGGTAATCTTCCAGATGAGCAGTTCTTC. It specifies CSVEYGNLPDEQFF.